This is a list of T cell receptor beta chains from one sample in a study of shared clonotypes between healthy human individuals. Sequenced by immunoSEQ multiplex PCR; TCRdb stores in-frame clones only, minus some. The repertoire includes over a million clones, approximately 98.5% of them detected once, and approximately 0.38% sits in the top ten. The source material was naive CD4+ T cells sorted from blood. These receptors all come from a man aged 25 to 45 in good health. CDR3s include the opening cysteine and the closing phenylalanine or tryptophan. D genes are given only for firm matches. For some rows the clone size is stated as once, few or many, or as a class when expanded; others skip it.

j_call: TRBJ2-3; clone_size: .; v_call: TRBV10-3; d_call: TRBD2; cdr3_nt: TGTGCCATCAGCCTAGCGGGAGCTTTGGCAGATACGCAGTATTTT; cdr3_aa: CAISLAGALADTQYF
j_call: TRBJ2-3; clone_size: .; v_call: TRBV6-1; d_call: TRBD2; cdr3_nt: TGTGCCAGCAGTGTAGCGGGACCACCCAGCACAGATACGCAGTATTTT; cdr3_aa: CASSVAGPPSTDTQYF
j_call: TRBJ2-3; clone_size: .; v_call: TRBV7-2; d_call: .; cdr3_nt: TGTGCCAGCAGCCCACGGGGGAGCACAGATACGCAGTATTTT; cdr3_aa: CASSPRGSTDTQYF
j_call: TRBJ1-5; clone_size: once; v_call: TRBV6-4; d_call: TRBD1; cdr3_nt: TGTGCCAGCAGTGACCCGGCGCCAGATGGACAGGCCCTACTCAATAGCAATCAGCCCCAGCATTTT; cdr3_aa: CASSDPAPDGQALLNSNQPQHF
j_call: TRBJ1-2; clone_size: .; v_call: TRBV19; d_call: .; cdr3_nt: TGTGCCAGTAGTTTTCGACCGGGGGAGATGCGTTTGGGCTACACCTTC; cdr3_aa: CASSFRPGEMRLGYTF
j_call: TRBJ2-7; clone_size: .; v_call: TRBV7-8; d_call: .; cdr3_nt: TGTGCCAGCAGCTTACCAGGGGCCTACGAGCAGTACTTC; cdr3_aa: CASSLPGAYEQYF
j_call: TRBJ2-1; clone_size: .; v_call: TRBV28; d_call: .; cdr3_nt: TGTGCCACCTACCACAATGAGCAGTTCTTC; cdr3_aa: CATYHNEQFF
j_call: TRBJ1-2; clone_size: .; v_call: TRBV5-4; d_call: TRBD1; cdr3_nt: TGTGCCAGCAGCTCGCCCGGACAGGACCTATATGGCTACACCTTC; cdr3_aa: CASSSPGQDLYGYTF
j_call: TRBJ1-2; clone_size: .; v_call: TRBV7-3; d_call: TRBD1; cdr3_nt: TGTGCCAGCAGCTTAGGGGGACAGGGCTATGGCTACACCTTC; cdr3_aa: CASSLGGQGYGYTF
j_call: TRBJ2-1; clone_size: once; v_call: TRBV27; d_call: TRBD1; cdr3_nt: TGTGCCAGCAGTTTCCAGGACAGGGTGCGGCAGTTCTTC; cdr3_aa: CASSFQDRVRQFF
j_call: TRBJ2-1; clone_size: .; v_call: TRBV7-6; d_call: .; cdr3_nt: TGTGCCAGCAGCTTAGATAGGCATGAGCAGTTCTTC; cdr3_aa: CASSLDRHEQFF
j_call: TRBJ2-5; clone_size: .; v_call: TRBV5-4; d_call: .; cdr3_nt: TGTGCCAGCAGCTTGCGAGACATTATAGAGACCCAGTACTTC; cdr3_aa: CASSLRDIIETQYF
j_call: TRBJ2-1; clone_size: .; v_call: TRBV29-1; d_call: .; cdr3_nt: TGCAGCGTTGTGCCACTCTGGAAAAACCGCTCCTACAATGAGCAGTTCTTC; cdr3_aa: CSVVPLWKNRSYNEQFF
j_call: TRBJ2-1; clone_size: .; v_call: TRBV19; d_call: TRBD1; cdr3_nt: TGTGCCAGTAGTTATGGACAGGCCCTCTACAATGAGCAGTTCTTC; cdr3_aa: CASSYGQALYNEQFF
j_call: TRBJ1-2; clone_size: .; v_call: TRBV5-4; d_call: .; cdr3_nt: TGTGCCAGCAGCTTTGAGGGGGTTAGGTATGGCTACACCTTC; cdr3_aa: CASSFEGVRYGYTF
j_call: TRBJ2-1; clone_size: .; v_call: TRBV21-1; d_call: .; cdr3_nt: TGTGCCAGCAGCAAACAAATGGGAGGGGCAGGGTCCTACAATGAGCAGTTCTTC; cdr3_aa: CASSKQMGGAGSYNEQFF